Presented here are 6 T cell receptor beta chains from one specimen sequenced in a study of T cell repertoires in cytomegalovirus infection. For these receptors, no antigen is known. From the reads, TCRdb called clonotypes with MiXCR, one entry per CDR3 protein. The sample lists around 710,000 distinct CDR3 sequences, under 35% occurring once. Sequencing was performed on cultured CD8+ T cells from PBMCs, taken from culture after CMV antigen stimulation. These receptors originate from a human donor in good health (CMV status not recorded). Some clones in this sample may be carry-over from other donors' samples.

The chain recombines TRBV7-2 with TRBJ2-2; 8 bases fit TRBD2. The ends lost 0 bases at V and 4 bases at J; junction bases unmatched: 4. The CDR3 is 16 amino acids. CDR1 and CDR2 (germline): SGHTA, FQGNSA. The CDR3: CASSLAAGAPTGELFF. Written as DNA, the CDR3 is TGTGCCAGCAGCTTAGCAGCGGGGGCCCCCACCGGGGAGCTGTTTTTT.

The rearrangement links TRBV29-1 to TRBJ2-3; D is unresolved. The CDR3 length is 16 residues. The V end lost 0 bases, the J end lost 0 bases, and 13 bases lay between the germline ends. CDR1 is SQVTM, CDR2 ANQGSEA, per germline. CDR3 nucleotides: TGCAGCGTTGAAGACCCGAGGACCGCTAGCACAGATACGCAGTATTTT. Encoded protein: CSVEDPRTASTDTQYF.

The CDR3, as DNA: TGCAGCGTTGGGGGGCAGGGTGGGCCCTACGAGCAGTACTTC. This codes for CSVGGQGGPYEQYF. V and J are TRBV29-1 and TRBJ2-7; possibly TRBD1 for D (6 bases). This CDR3 contains 14 residues. Deletions cut 4 bases from V and 2 bases from J, with 15 bases between. Germline V lookup: CDR1 SQVTM, CDR2 ANQGSEA.

This rearrangement joins TRBV28 to TRBJ1-5, with TRBD1 identical over 11 bases. Losses at the gene ends were 7 bases for V and 5 bases for J; bases not matched to a gene: 10. CDR3 length: 16 residues. In germline, CDR1 is MDHEN, CDR2 SYDVKM. CDR3 sequence reads: CASTSGGQGDDQPQHF. The CDR3 bases are TGTGCCAGCACTTCGGGGGGACAGGGGGACGATCAGCCCCAGCATTTT.

This clonotype appeared a few times. V is TRBV6-5 and J is TRBJ2-3, with 8 bases lining up with TRBD2. Germline V gene sequence: CDR1 MNHEY, CDR2 SVGAGI. This CDR3 is built from 17 residues. V was pared by 0 bases and J by 2 bases, with 7 bases of the junction left unmatched. The CDR3 loop reads CASSYSGGTRITDTQYF. CDR3 in DNA: TGTGCCAGCAGTTACTCAGGAGGGACTAGGATCACAGATACGCAGTATTTT.

This clonotype showed up many times. The CDR3 protein is CASSPRGQNTEAFF. The CDR3 DNA reads as TGTGCCAGCAGTCCTCGGGGGCAGAACACTGAAGCTTTCTTT. This rearrangement joins TRBV7-2 to TRBJ1-1; possible D gene TRBD1, 6 bases. This CDR3 region has 14 residues. The germline CDR1 and CDR2 sequences are SGHTA and FQGNSA. Trimming left V 6 bases short and J 1 base short, with 12 bases between.